This T cell receptor (beta chain) is from a study of blood T cell repertoires in COVID-19. CDR1 is PRHDT, CDR2 FYEKMQ, per germline (reference sequence). J gave up 9 bases and V 6 bases, and 7 bases lay outside the gene matches. The CDR3 length is 13 residues. Measured with immunoSEQ multiplex PCR; TCRdb has only the in-frame clones, and not every one. This table has more than 200,000 clones, approximately 86% appearing once. This clonotype originated in an elderly woman with active or convalescent COVID-19. Material for sequencing was peripheral blood. The chain combines TRBV13 with TRBJ1-3, with TRBD1 identical over 8 bases. The CDR3 spells CASRSIQGATIYF. DNA of the CDR3: TGTGCCAGCAGAAGCATCCAGGGGGCCACCATATATTTT. The full variable domain, with the rest looked up from reference TRBV13 and TRBJ1-3, is AAGVIQSPRHLIKEKRETATLKCYPIPRHDTVYWYQQGPGQDPQFLISFYEKMQSDKGSIPDRFSAQQFSDYHSELNMSSLELGDSALYFCASRSIQGATIYFGEGSWLTVV.